This T cell receptor beta chain was sequenced in a study of beta chain features in type 1 diabetes. Regarding this clone: The antigen remains undetermined.

Every bit of the isolated RNA underwent reverse transcription, so sequencing read expressed TCRB transcripts. Sequencing used immunoSEQ multiplex PCR; TCRdb keeps in-frame clones, though not all of them. Seen here are a few hundred thousand clones, approximately 20% observed once, and the top ten hold around 0.03%. General study results and limits: The study found moderately but significantly shorter TCRB CDR3s in all four CD4+ subsets of Type 1 diabetes patients.

Sequencing was performed on naive CD4+ T cells from blood. The clonotype was recovered from a woman between 40 and 50 years old with type 1 diabetes.

CDR3 region: CATAQGFIQYF. CDR3 coding DNA: TGTGCCACCGCGCAGGGATTCATTCAGTACTTC. The genes are TRBV7-2 and TRBJ2-4; perhaps TRBD1 as D (5 bases). The CDR3 length is 11 residues. Germline V CDR1 and CDR2: SGHTA, FQGNSA. V lost 10 bases and J lost 9, with 13 bases in between. Full variable domain (rest looked up from reference TRBV7-2 and TRBJ2-4): GAGVSQSPSNKVTEKGKDVELRCDPISGHTALYWYRQSLGQGLEFLIYFQGNSAPDKSGLPSDRFSAERTGGSVSTLTIQRTQQEDSAVYLCATAQGFIQYFGAGTRLSVL.